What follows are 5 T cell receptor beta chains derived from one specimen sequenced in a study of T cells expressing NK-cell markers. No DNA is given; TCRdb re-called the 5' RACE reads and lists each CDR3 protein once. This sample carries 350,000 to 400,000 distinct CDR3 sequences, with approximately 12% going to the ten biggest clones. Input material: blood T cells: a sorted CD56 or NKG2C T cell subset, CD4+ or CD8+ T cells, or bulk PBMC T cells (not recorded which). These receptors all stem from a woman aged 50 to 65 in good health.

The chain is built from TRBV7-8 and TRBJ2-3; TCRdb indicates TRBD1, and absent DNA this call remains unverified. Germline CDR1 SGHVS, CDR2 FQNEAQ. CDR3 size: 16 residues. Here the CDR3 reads CASSPGGALRTDTQYF. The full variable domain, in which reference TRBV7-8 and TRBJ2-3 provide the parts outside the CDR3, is GAGVSQSPRYKVAKRGQDVALRCDPISGHVSLFWYQQALGQGPEFLTYFQNEAQLDKSGLPSDRFFAERPEGSVSTLKIQRTQQEDSAVYLCASSPGGALRTDTQYFGPGTRLTVL.

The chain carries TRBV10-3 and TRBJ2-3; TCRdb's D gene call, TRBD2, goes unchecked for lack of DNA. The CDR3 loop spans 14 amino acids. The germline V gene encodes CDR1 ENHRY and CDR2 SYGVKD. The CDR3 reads CAISASGSTDTQYF.

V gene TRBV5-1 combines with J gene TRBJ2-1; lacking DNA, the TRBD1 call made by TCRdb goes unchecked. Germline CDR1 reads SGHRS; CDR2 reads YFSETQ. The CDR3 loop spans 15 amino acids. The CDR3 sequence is CASSFEGARGDEQFF.

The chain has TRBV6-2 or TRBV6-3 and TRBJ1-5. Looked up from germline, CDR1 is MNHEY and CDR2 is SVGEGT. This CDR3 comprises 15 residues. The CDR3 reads CASSRLLDSNQPQHF.

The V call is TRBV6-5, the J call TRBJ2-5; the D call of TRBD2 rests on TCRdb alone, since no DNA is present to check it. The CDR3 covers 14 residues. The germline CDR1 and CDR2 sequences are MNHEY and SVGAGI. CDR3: CASSFSGSWETQYF.